These T cell receptor beta chains were read from a single sample in a study of OX40 agonist ivuxolimab in advanced cancers. Assay: immunoSEQ multiplex PCR; the TCRdb copy retains only in-frame clones and omits some. The sample gives tens of thousands of clones, approximately 86% of which show up once; about 0.88% is in the top ten. The sample was CD4+ or CD8+ T cells sorted from blood, taken in a trial of the OX40 agonist ivuxolimab. The receptors shown here come from an adult with an advanced solid tumor such as melanoma, head and neck, liver or kidney cancer. The CDR3 runs from the conserved cysteine through the conserved F or W. D genes are given only for firm matches. Not every row has a clone size; where given, it reads once, few, many or a size class.

j_gene	abundance	v_gene	d_gene	CDR3aa	CDR3nt
TRBJ2-7	.	TRBV2	.	CASSLSSSYEQYF	TGTGCCAGCAGTTTGAGCAGCTCCTACGAGCAGTACTTC
TRBJ1-3	.	TRBV30	.	CAWSVDFGNTIYF	TGTGCCTGGAGTGTGGATTTTGGAAACACCATATATTTT
TRBJ1-6	.	TRBV11-3	.	CASSPPAPVTPGSPLHF	TGTGCCAGCAGCCCACCGGCCCCGGTCACGCCAGGTTCACCCCTCCACTTT
TRBJ2-2	.	TRBV7-6	.	CASNRLQNTGELFF	TGTGCCAGCAACCGACTCCAGAACACCGGGGAGCTGTTTTTT
TRBJ1-1	.	TRBV6-6	.	CASSQDRQGYGFF	TGTGCCAGCAGTCAAGACAGGCAAGGCTATGGTTTCTTT
TRBJ2-5	.	TRBV5-4	.	CASSLLQETQYF	TGTGCCAGCAGCTTGCTTCAAGAGACCCAGTACTTC
TRBJ2-7	.	TRBV28	.	CASSLTRTRGFHEQYF	TGTGCCAGCAGTCTAACCCGGACGCGAGGGTTCCACGAGCAGTACTTC
TRBJ1-5	.	TRBV14	.	CASSQEGHRGAGQPQHF	TGTGCCAGCAGCCAAGAAGGTCATCGGGGGGCTGGGCAGCCCCAGCATTTT
TRBJ2-7	.	TRBV18	TRBD1	CASSDYRDRTYEQYF	TGTGCCAGCTCCGACTACCGGGACAGGACCTACGAGCAGTACTTC
TRBJ2-7	.	TRBV7-9	TRBD1	CASSATGVRGVEQYF	TGTGCCAGCAGCGCAACAGGGGTCAGAGGCGTCGAGCAGTACTTC
TRBJ2-7	.	TRBV5-6	TRBD1	CASSWSGTEYEQYF	TGTGCCAGCAGCTGGTCCGGGACAGAATACGAGCAGTACTTC
TRBJ2-7	.	TRBV5-1	.	CASSPSFGGGSEQYF	TGCGCCAGCAGCCCAAGTTTTGGGGGCGGGAGTGAGCAGTACTTC
TRBJ2-7	.	TRBV6-5	TRBD1	CASTPGQGINEQYF	TGTGCCAGCACCCCGGGACAGGGGATAAACGAGCAGTACTTC
TRBJ2-5	.	TRBV5-6	.	CASSRLGQQYF	TGTGCCAGCAGCCGGCTAGGGCAGCAGTACTTC
TRBJ2-2	.	TRBV5-8	.	CASSLEIAGELFF	TGTGCCAGCAGCTTGGAGATAGCCGGGGAGCTGTTTTTT
TRBJ2-7	.	TRBV5-4	TRBD2	CASSIASGRAYEQYF	TGTGCCAGCAGCATTGCGTCCGGGAGGGCTTACGAGCAGTACTTC
TRBJ2-1	.	TRBV28	TRBD1	CASSFSAGGTHNEQFF	TGTGCCAGCAGTTTCAGTGCAGGGGGAACCCACAATGAGCAGTTCTTC
TRBJ1-1	.	TRBV6-6	.	CASSYRDGTEAFF	TGTGCCAGCAGTTACAGGGACGGCACTGAAGCTTTCTTT
TRBJ2-5	.	TRBV6-6	.	CASSPGQFRETQYF	TGTGCCAGCAGTCCCGGACAGTTTCGGGAGACCCAGTACTTC
TRBJ1-5	.	TRBV2	TRBD1	CASGTVSNQPQHF	TGTGCCAGCGGGACAGTCAGCAATCAGCCCCAGCATTTT
TRBJ2-7	.	TRBV2	TRBD1	CASRQGDRIYEQYF	TGTGCCAGCAGGCAGGGGGACAGGATCTACGAGCAGTACTTC
TRBJ2-5	.	TRBV4-1	.	CASSQDLSEGRSETQYF	TGCGCCAGCAGCCAAGACTTATCCGAGGGACGATCGGAGACCCAGTACTTC
TRBJ2-7	.	TRBV7-2	.	CASSLRLYEQYF	TGTGCCAGCAGCTTGAGACTTTACGAGCAGTACTTC
TRBJ1-2	once	TRBV5-4	.	CASSKGLGWDYGYTF	TGTGCCAGCAGCAAGGGGTTGGGGTGGGACTATGGCTACACCTTC
TRBJ1-3	once	TRBV4-1	TRBD1	CASSRPSGTGTGNTIYF	TGCGCCAGCAGCCGACCTTCCGGGACAGGGACTGGAAACACCATATATTTT
TRBJ2-2	.	TRBV11-3	TRBD1	CASSLNTGAFTGELFF	TGTGCCAGCAGCTTAAACACAGGGGCGTTCACCGGGGAGCTGTTTTTT
TRBJ2-3	once	TRBV9	TRBD2	CASSDSGAGTDTQYF	TGTGCCAGCAGTGATAGCGGGGCCGGCACAGATACGCAGTATTTT
TRBJ1-1	.	TRBV27	.	CASSLGPQRGEAFF	TGTGCCAGCAGTTTGGGCCCTCAGAGGGGGGAAGCTTTCTTT
TRBJ2-1	.	TRBV9	.	CASSVGSSFNEQFF	TGTGCCAGCAGCGTGGGCTCCAGTTTCAATGAGCAGTTCTTC
TRBJ2-6	.	TRBV10-3	TRBD2	CAISEFAGAGANVLTF	TGCGCCATCAGTGAGTTTGCGGGGGCTGGGGCCAACGTCCTGACTTTC
TRBJ2-2	.	TRBV18	.	CASSPIQGGFNTGELFF	TGTGCCAGCTCACCAATTCAGGGGGGATTTAACACCGGGGAGCTGTTTTTT
TRBJ1-5	.	TRBV19	TRBD1	CATGFRTGKDQPQHF	TGTGCCACCGGCTTCCGGACAGGGAAAGATCAGCCCCAGCATTTT
TRBJ1-1	.	TRBV7-2	TRBD1	CASSPLQGLNTEAFF	TGTGCCAGCAGTCCCTTACAGGGGTTGAACACTGAAGCTTTCTTT
TRBJ1-3	.	TRBV2	TRBD1	CASVGQGVSGNTIYF	TGTGCCAGTGTGGGACAGGGTGTCTCTGGAAACACCATATATTTT
TRBJ1-5	.	TRBV7-9	.	CASSAEGNQPQHF	TGTGCCAGCAGCGCCGAGGGAAATCAGCCCCAGCATTTT
TRBJ1-4	.	TRBV2	TRBD1	CASSSGTGAGWTNEKLFF	TGTGCCAGCAGTTCCGGGACAGGGGCCGGGTGGACTAATGAAAAACTGTTTTTT
TRBJ2-7	.	TRBV6-1	.	CASSEGWQGRYEQYF	TGTGCCAGCAGTGAAGGATGGCAGGGTAGGTACGAGCAGTACTTC
TRBJ1-1	.	TRBV5-4	.	CASSLFSSIVGNTEAFF	TGTGCCAGCAGCTTGTTCAGCTCAATCGTTGGGAACACTGAAGCTTTCTTT